Listed here are 9 T cell receptor beta chains from one sample, sequenced in a study of shared clonotypes between healthy human individuals. Profiling relied on immunoSEQ multiplex PCR, and the TCRdb table lists in-frame clones only, not all of them. This sample has 1.5 million to 2.5 million clones; less than 95% occur once, and the top ten carry 1.2%. CD45RO-negative, CCR7-positively selected cells formed the naive CD8 fraction, excluding terminally differentiated effector memory CD45RA+ cells. The sample comprised naive CD8+ T cells sorted from blood. The receptors derive from a man between 18 and 29 years old in good health.

The chain couples TRBV10-2 to TRBJ2-7, with 9 bases fitting TRBD2. The CDR3 runs 13 residues. CDR1 and CDR2 (germline): WSHSY, SAAADI. Germline trimming cut 7 bases from V and 2 bases from J; bases unmatched to any gene: 3. The CDR3 reads CASKTSGPYEQYF. The DNA of the CDR3 is TGCGCCAGCAAGACTAGCGGCCCCTACGAGCAGTACTTC.

The gene calls are TRBV5-1 and TRBJ2-1, with D uncertain. The ends were cut back, 0 bases at V and 8 bases at J, with 9 bases in the middle. The CDR3 runs to 13 residues. CDR1 SGHRS and CDR2 YFSETQ come from the germline V gene. The CDR3 here is CASSLASGHEQFF. CDR3 bases: TGCGCCAGCAGCTTGGCCTCCGGCCATGAGCAGTTCTTC.

The chain joins TRBV7-9 to TRBJ2-1; 11 bases line up with TRBD2. The trim removed 4 bases at V and 7 bases at J, leaving 9 bases unmatched. Germline V CDR1 and CDR2: SEHNR, FQNEAQ (reference sequence). CDR3 length: 16 amino acids. For the CDR3, the DNA is TGTGCCAGCAGCTCACTCACTAGCGGGAGTGGGAATGAGCAGTTCTTC. Translation gives CASSSLTSGSGNEQFF.

As for this clone: This sample includes further DNA sequences coding for the same CDR3. The chain uses TRBV9 and TRBJ2-7; the match to TRBD1 covers 10 bases. J gave up 1 base and V 2 bases, and 3 bases lay outside the gene matches. This CDR3 has 15 amino acids. Germline CDR1 and CDR2: SGDLS and YYNGEE. The CDR3 reads CASSVGQGLSYEQYF. DNA of the CDR3: TGTGCCAGCAGCGTGGGACAGGGGCTTTCCTACGAGCAGTACTTC.

This clone has only one observation. This chain uses TRBV12-5 with TRBJ1-1, with D possibly being TRBD1 (6 bases). The CDR3 length is 15 residues. Germline CDR1 and CDR2: LGHNT and FRNRAP. V was shortened by 6 bases and J by 3 bases, with 17 bases between the two germline ends. In nucleotides, the CDR3 is TGTGCTAGTGGGCAAGGGGGGAGGGGAGACACTGAAGCTTTCTTT. Encoded protein: CASGQGGRGDTEAFF.

V gene TRBV5-1 combines with J gene TRBJ2-3; 12 nucleotides match TRBD1. The CDR3 extends over 16 amino acids. Germline CDR1 reads SGHRS; CDR2 reads YFSETQ. The ends lost 5 bases at V and 0 bases at J; junction bases unmatched: 4. CDR3 amino acids: CASRGTGGSSTDTQYF. The CDR3 nucleotides read TGCGCCAGCAGGGGGACAGGGGGCTCCAGCACAGATACGCAGTATTTT.

J is TRBJ1-1 and V is TRBV9; 9 bases are shared with TRBD1. This CDR3 has 13 residues. Looked up from germline, CDR1 is SGDLS and CDR2 is YYNGEE. V trimming: 4 bases; J trimming: 11 bases; junction bases outside the gene matches: 9. The CDR3 spells CASSLRTGEEAFF. CDR3 coding DNA: TGTGCCAGCAGCTTACGGACAGGGGAAGAGGCTTTCTTT.

This clone was counted once. The chain couples TRBV9 to TRBJ2-7; D tentatively fits TRBD1 or TRBD2 (6 bases each). CDR3 length equals 15 residues. Germline V lookup: CDR1 SGDLS, CDR2 YYNGEE. Trimming stripped 1 base from V and 5 bases from J, with 16 bases between. In DNA, the CDR3 is TGTGCCAGCAGCGTATCCTGGGGGGCCGGCAACGAGCAGTACTTC. The encoded protein is CASSVSWGAGNEQYF.

On this clone: Distinct nucleotide sequences in the sample also encode this CDR3. The rearrangement uses TRBV29-1 and TRBJ1-1, with D hard to call. The CDR3 has 12 amino acids. Germline V lookup: CDR1 SQVTM, CDR2 ANQGSEA. The V gene lost 1 base and the J gene lost 0 bases, with 3 bases spanning the gap. For the CDR3, the DNA is TGCAGCGTTGAAGGAATGAACACTGAAGCTTTCTTT. As protein: CSVEGMNTEAFF. Full variable domain (missing parts from reference TRBV29-1 and TRBJ1-1): SAVISQKPSRDICQRGTSLTIQCQVDSQVTMMFWYRQQPGQSLTLIATANQGSEATYESGFVIDKFPISRPNLTFSTLTVSNMSPEDSSIYLCSVEGMNTEAFFGQGTRLTVV.